This T cell receptor (beta chain) was observed in a study of blood T cell repertoires in COVID-19. Patients of the Seattle cohort, enrolled during active infection, were followed longitudinally. The V end lost 1 base, the J end lost 1 base, and 11 bases lay between the germline ends. Germline V gene sequence: CDR1 SGHTA, CDR2 FQGTGA. This CDR3 has 16 residues. In the original processing: Reference gene primers were amplified, and this amplification served to estimate nucleated cell counts. Sequenced by immunoSEQ multiplex PCR; TCRdb stores in-frame clones only, minus some. D and trimming come from the DNA, and the V and J calls and clone size come from that table. This table holds about 68,000 clones, 70% to 90% found once.

The clonotype comes from a woman in her 50s with COVID-19, enrolled during active disease. Specimen: peripheral blood. The chain recombines TRBV7-3 with TRBJ2-1, with D possibly matching TRBD1 (6 bases). The CDR3 DNA is TGTGCCAGCAGCTTAATGTGGGGGCCTTCCTACAATGAGCAGTTCTTC. Translated: CASSLMWGPSYNEQFF.